A single sample is the source of the 27 T cell receptor beta chains below, sequenced in a study of cytomegalovirus exposure and HLA in healthy donors. It was with 60 Vbeta and 13 Jbeta primers that the PCR ran. Libraries were prepared by immunoSEQ multiplex PCR; TCRdb keeps only in-frame clonotypes and omits some of them. The data show more than 95,000 clones, with under 90% seen just once and about 3.7% held by the top ten. What was sequenced was PBMCs. These receptors were taken from a woman aged 40 to 50 in good health and CMV-seropositive.

This chain uses TRBV6-5 with TRBJ2-7; 7 bases line up with TRBD2. Germline V gene data show CDR1 as MNHEY and CDR2 as SVGAGI. V lost 2 bases and J lost 3; bases outside the gene matches: 1. This CDR3 spans 13 amino acids. The CDR3: CASSYGRDYEQYF. The CDR3 DNA reads as TGTGCCAGCAGTTACGGGAGGGACTACGAGCAGTACTTC.

With regard to this clone: The junction shows a germline mismatch at one end, possibly a read error. The chain is built from TRBV5-6 and TRBJ2-5, with 9 bases fitting TRBD1. CDR3 length equals 15 residues. CDR1 is SGHDT and CDR2 is YYEEEE in the germline V gene. The CDR3 bases are TGTGCCAGCAGCCAAACATCCCGGGACAGGGTGGGGTTAAACTTC. The encoded protein is CASSQTSRDRVGLNF.

The chain uses TRBV5-1 and TRBJ2-5, with 8 bases lining up with TRBD2. From germline, CDR1 is SGHRS and CDR2 YFSETQ. The CDR3 totals 13 residues. V was pared by 2 bases and J by 5 bases, with 2 bases of the junction left unmatched. For the CDR3, the DNA is TGCGCCAGCAGCTTACCGGGAGGGGAGACCCAGTACTTC. Amino acids: CASSLPGGETQYF.

The rearrangement links TRBV5-6 to TRBJ1-2; D gene ambiguous. With 0 bases removed from V and 4 bases from J, the gap between germline ends came to 13 bases. In germline, CDR1 is SGHDT, CDR2 YYEEEE. The CDR3 sequence is 15 residues long. The CDR3 is CASSLAGGSAYGYTF. CDR3 coding DNA: TGTGCCAGCAGCTTGGCCGGAGGGAGTGCCTATGGCTACACCTTC.

A few counts support this clone. The CDR3: CASRDRGLSNQPQHF. CDR3 in DNA: TGTGCCAGCAGGGACAGGGGGCTTAGCAATCAGCCCCAGCATTTT. The chain links TRBV6-5 to TRBJ1-5; TRBD1 aligns across 11 bases. CDR3 length: 15 amino acids. CDR1 is MNHEY, CDR2 SVGAGI, per germline. The J segment lost 0 bases and the V segment lost 6 bases, leaving 1 base of the junction unmatched.

V gene TRBV19 combines with J gene TRBJ1-5; D gene unclear. Germline loops: CDR1 LNHDA, CDR2 SQIVND (reference sequence). This CDR3 has 15 amino acids. Trimming cost V 7 bases and J 0 bases, with 13 bases left between them. This chain's CDR3 is CASIGQPYSNQPQHF. The CDR3 coding sequence is TGTGCCAGTATTGGGCAGCCGTATAGCAATCAGCCCCAGCATTTT.

The gene calls are TRBV9 and TRBJ1-2; possibly TRBD1 for D (5 bases). The CDR3 runs 14 residues. V dropped 0 bases and J dropped 3 bases, with 9 bases sitting between them. CDR1 and CDR2 (germline): SGDLS, YYNGEE. CDR3 coding DNA: TGTGCCAGCAGCGTAGCTCGGGGGGACTATGGCTACACCTTC. Encoded protein: CASSVARGDYGYTF.

The rearrangement joins TRBV7-3 to TRBJ1-5, with D unclear. The CDR3 is made up of 14 amino acids. Germline CDR1 and CDR2: SGHTA and FQGTGA. With 4 bases removed from V and 4 bases from J, the gap between germline ends came to 11 bases. CDR3 sequence: CASSSPVQNQPQHF. The CDR3 bases are TGTGCCAGCAGCTCGCCGGTGCAAAATCAGCCCCAGCATTTT.

V is TRBV4-3 and J is TRBJ2-1; 10 bases fit TRBD2. The V and J ends lost 2 bases and 5 bases, in that order; junction bases with no gene match: 6. The CDR3 runs 16 residues. CDR1 LGHNA and CDR2 YSLEER come from the germline V gene. CDR3 in amino acids: CASSQSLAGVDNEQFF. The CDR3 region has the DNA TGCGCCAGCAGCCAAAGCCTAGCGGGGGTGGACAATGAGCAGTTCTTC.

Of note for this clone: Germline and junction disagree at one end, which may indicate a read error. V gene TRBV7-3 combines with J gene TRBJ2-1, with 10 bases identical to TRBD2. CDR3 length: 16 amino acids. CDR1 is SGHTA, CDR2 FQGTGA, per germline. CDR3 sequence reads: CSSSLAFVAGGVEQFF. The DNA for the CDR3 is TGTTCCAGCAGCTTAGCATTCGTAGCGGGAGGTGTCGAGCAGTTCTTC.

The rearrangement joins TRBV19 to TRBJ2-3; 9 bases fit TRBD1. The CDR3 extends over 15 amino acids. In germline, CDR1 is LNHDA, CDR2 SQIVND (reference sequence). J lost 0 bases, V lost 8 bases, and 6 bases had no gene match. CDR3 sequence: CASGQGLPSTDTQYF. CDR3 nucleotides: TGTGCCAGTGGACAGGGGCTACCAAGCACAGATACGCAGTATTTT.

The CDR3 sequence: CASSEGLPMSSYEQYF. The DNA for the CDR3 is TGTGCCAGCAGTGAGGGACTACCGATGAGCTCCTACGAGCAGTACTTC. V usage is TRBV27 and J usage is TRBJ2-5, with TRBD2 matching over 7 bases. The DNA end is a closer match to TRBJ2-7, so the J assignment may be wrong. This CDR3 comprises 16 residues. Per germline, CDR1 MNHEY and CDR2 SMNVEV (reference sequence).

The chain recombines TRBV29-1 with TRBJ1-2; 9 bases align to TRBD1. The V and J ends lost 7 bases and 6 bases, in that order; junction bases with no gene match: 21. Per the germline V gene, CDR1 is SQVTM and CDR2 is ANQGSEA. The CDR3 sequence is 17 residues long. CDR3 in amino acids: CSAELPQGARSHDGYTF. For the CDR3, the DNA is TGCAGCGCCGAACTTCCACAGGGGGCGCGGTCTCATGATGGCTACACCTTC.

The chain joins TRBV7-3 to TRBJ2-3; 7 positions match TRBD2. Trimming removed 1 base from V and 0 bases from J; junction bases left unmatched: 4. The CDR3 is 16 residues long. The germline CDR1 and CDR2 sequences are SGHTA and FQGTGA. This chain's CDR3 is CASSLMSGESTDTQYF. CDR3 DNA sequence: TGTGCCAGCAGCTTAATGAGCGGGGAAAGCACAGATACGCAGTATTTT.

J is TRBJ2-7 and V is TRBV10-2; D perhaps matches TRBD1 (5 bases). CDR1 is WSHSY, CDR2 SAAADI, per germline. This CDR3 region has 12 residues. V lost 8 bases to trimming and J lost 1 base, with 9 bases between them. This CDR3 reads CASEDTSYEQYF. The CDR3 DNA reads as TGCGCCAGCGAGGACACGTCCTACGAGCAGTACTTC.

This clone was seen only once. The chain recombines TRBV27 with TRBJ1-1, with D unclear. The CDR3 consists of 16 residues. Per germline, CDR1 MNHEY and CDR2 SMNVEV (reference sequence). Trimming removed 5 bases from V and 0 bases from J, with 16 bases in between. For the CDR3, the DNA is TGTGCCAGCAGTCCTAATTACGGGATATTGAACACTGAAGCTTTCTTT. Its protein product is CASSPNYGILNTEAFF.

This chain joins TRBV6-1 and TRBJ1-2; 9 bases fit TRBD1. J lost 8 bases, V lost 2 bases, and 9 bases had no gene match. The CDR3 is 15 amino acids. Germline V gives CDR1 MNHNS, CDR2 SASEGT. The CDR3 reads CASSEISRGQGGYTF. As DNA, the CDR3 is TGTGCCAGCAGTGAAATTTCTCGGGGACAGGGCGGCTACACCTTC.

This sequence joins TRBV15 and TRBJ2-5, with a possible D match to TRBD2 (6 bases). The CDR3 spans 13 residues. In germline, CDR1 is LNHNV, CDR2 YYDKDF (reference sequence). V was pared by 6 bases and J by 2 bases, with 10 bases between. The CDR3 loop is CATREAGQETQYF. CDR3 nucleotides: TGTGCCACCAGGGAGGCGGGACAAGAGACCCAGTACTTC.

The gene calls are TRBV7-3 and TRBJ2-1, with TRBD1 matching over 11 bases. Germline V CDR1 and CDR2: SGHTA, FQGTGA. This CDR3 is 15 amino acids long. J was trimmed by 7 bases and V by 4 bases; bases with no gene match: 6. Written as DNA, the CDR3 is TGTGCCAGCAGCTCCGGGACAGGGGGTTGGAATGAGCAGTTCTTC. It translates to CASSSGTGGWNEQFF.

This chain connects TRBV28 to TRBJ2-4; D might be TRBD2 (5 bases). The V end lost 6 bases, the J end lost 16 bases, and 13 bases lay between the germline ends. CDR3 size: 10 residues. CDR1 is MDHEN and CDR2 is SYDVKM in the germline V gene. CDR3 in DNA: TGTGCCAGCAGACTAGAGACTTATTACTTC. Protein product: CASRLETYYF.

Concerning this clone: One junction end disagrees with the germline gene, perhaps due to a read error. The rearrangement uses TRBV5-8 and TRBJ1-5; TRBD1 might be the D (5 bases). This CDR3 comprises 15 residues. Germline V gene lookup returns CDR1 SGHTS and CDR2 YDEGEE. DNA for the CDR3: TGTGCCAGCAGCTTGGGACAGTCTATGTCTCAGGCCCAGCATTTT. Amino acid sequence: CASSLGQSMSQAQHF.

The rearrangement joins TRBV2 to TRBJ2-1, with TRBD2 identical over 12 bases. V lost 4 bases and J lost 13; bases outside the gene matches: 8. This CDR3 contains 14 residues. The germline gives CDR1 SNHLY, CDR2 FYNNEI. The chain's CDR3 is CASSGGASGRAQFF. DNA for the CDR3: TGTGCCAGCAGTGGGGGGGCTAGCGGGAGGGCCCAGTTCTTC.

The rearrangement links TRBV9 to TRBJ2-3; 13 nucleotides align to TRBD2. CDR3 size: 17 residues. CDR1 is SGDLS and CDR2 is YYNGEE in the germline V gene. After removal of 3 bases from V and 2 bases from J, the junction contained 6 bases not matched to a gene. The CDR3 loop reads CASSGTSGRALTDTQYF. For the CDR3, the DNA is TGTGCCAGCAGCGGTACTAGCGGGAGGGCCCTCACAGATACGCAGTATTTT.

This rearrangement joins TRBV7-2 to TRBJ1-2; tentatively, D is TRBD1 (5 bases). This CDR3 is built from 16 residues. CDR1 and CDR2 (germline): SGHTA, FQGNSA. Trimming took 1 base from V and 4 from J, leaving 16 bases between them. This CDR3 reads CASSLDEGVAVYGYTF. The CDR3, as DNA: TGTGCCAGCAGCTTAGACGAAGGGGTGGCGGTCTATGGCTACACCTTC. Combining the CDR3 with reference TRBV7-2 and TRBJ1-2 gives the whole variable domain GAGVSQSPSNKVTEKGKDVELRCDPISGHTALYWYRQSLGQGLEFLIYFQGNSAPDKSGLPSDRFSAERTGGSVSTLTIQRTQQEDSAVYLCASSLDEGVAVYGYTFGSGTRLTVV.

This clone was counted a few times. This rearrangement joins TRBV28 to TRBJ1-2, with D possibly being TRBD1 (6 bases). This CDR3 has 13 amino acids. Germline V lookup: CDR1 MDHEN, CDR2 SYDVKM. Trimming took 2 bases from V and 7 from J, leaving 11 bases between them. CDR3 region: CASSLHRAAGYTF. CDR3 DNA sequence: TGTGCCAGCAGTTTACACAGGGCGGCTGGCTACACCTTC.

The rearrangement uses TRBV4-1 and TRBJ1-5, with TRBD1 as a possible D gene (6 bases). CDR1 is MGHRA and CDR2 is YSYEKL in the germline V gene. This CDR3 comprises 18 residues. V lost 1 base to trimming and J lost 0 bases, with 16 bases between them. The CDR3 loop is CASSQVPSAGVSNQPQHF. The CDR3 DNA reads TGCGCCAGCAGCCAAGTTCCTTCGGCAGGGGTTAGCAATCAGCCCCAGCATTTT.

This clone has a handful of counts. In nucleotides, the CDR3 is TGTGCCAGCTCACTCGGGTCCTACTACGAGCAGTACTTC. Translated: CASSLGSYYEQYF. The chain joins TRBV18 to TRBJ2-7, with no clear D. There are 13 residues in the CDR3. Trimming took off 4 bases at V and 3 bases at J, with 10 bases between the two ends. CDR1 is KGHSH, CDR2 LQKENI, per germline.